The clone carrying this T cell receptor beta chain has just one count. The antigen remains unidentified. The V segment lost 5 bases and the J segment 2 bases; nucleotides outside the gene matches: 6. The CDR3 is 16 residues long. Germline CDR1 is SGHTA and CDR2 is FQGTGA. In the PCR, 60 Vbeta and 13 Jbeta primers were used. Generated by immunoSEQ multiplex PCR, the TCRdb table keeps only in-frame clones and is missing some. This table holds around 230,000 clones, about 80% found once. This entry comes from a study of cytomegalovirus exposure and HLA in healthy donors. Background on the study: An early release of data contained 70 million to 95 million unique TCRs, which came from HLA-typed donors.

Study-level findings and limits: Presence/absence analyses rested on an assumption that sequencing depth was roughly uniform across donors. For TCR beta chains, V- and J-gene trimming was later linked to a missense DCLRE1C variant.

The TCR comes from a male donor in good health and CMV-seronegative. The V and J genes are TRBV7-3 and TRBJ1-1, with 12 nucleotides matching TRBD1. The material sequenced was PBMCs. In DNA, the CDR3 is TGTGCCAGCAGCGCCCGGGACAGGGGGCGAAACACTGAAGCTTTCTTT. Protein sequence: CASSARDRGRNTEAFF.